The 8 T cell receptor beta chains below were found in one sample sequenced in a study of blood T cell repertoires in COVID-19. Using immunoSEQ multiplex PCR, the repertoire was profiled, and TCRdb retains in-frame clones only, with some absent. In the table there are 150,000 to 250,000 clones, about 80% of which are singletons. The sequenced material came from PBMCs or T cells enriched from blood (not recorded which). The receptors originated from a man aged 40-49 years who had recovered from COVID-19.

The V gene is TRBV4-3, the J gene TRBJ2-3; 8 bases map to TRBD2. The germline CDR1 and CDR2 sequences are LGHNA and YSLEER. The CDR3 spans 19 residues. V lost 4 bases, J lost 2 bases, and 17 bases stayed unmatched. The CDR3 region is CASSPSRGGGLFFTDTQYF. CDR3 coding DNA: TGCGCCAGCAGCCCAAGTAGGGGCGGGGGGCTTTTTTTCACAGATACGCAGTATTTT.

The gene calls are TRBV1 and TRBJ1-2. TRBV1 is noted as a pseudogene. This CDR3 has 14 amino acids. CDR3 DNA: TGCACCAGCAGCCAAGACGCCCAATTGCGCGGCTACACCTTC. Encoded protein: CTSSQDAQLRGYTF.

The J gene is TRBJ1-4, the V gene TRBV7-6, with D possibly being TRBD1 (6 bases). Trimming cost V 1 base and J 5 bases, with 11 bases left between them. The CDR3 is made up of 15 amino acids. Looked up from germline, CDR1 is SGHVS and CDR2 is FNYEAQ. CDR3 in DNA: TGTGCCAGCAGCTTAGTACAGGGACGGAATGAAAAACTGTTTTTT. Its protein product is CASSLVQGRNEKLFF.

The V call is TRBV4-1, the J call TRBJ1-1; D is perhaps TRBD1 (6 bases). The germline CDR1 and CDR2 sequences are MGHRA and YSYEKL. Trimming cost V 0 bases and J 4 bases, with 18 bases left between them. The CDR3 extends over 17 amino acids. Written as DNA, the CDR3 is TGCGCCAGCAGCCAAGACAGTTATACTAGGGGGGGCACTGAAGCTTTCTTT. Residues: CASSQDSYTRGGTEAFF.

This chain connects TRBV6-5 to TRBJ1-4; 8 bases map to TRBD1. This CDR3 comprises 13 residues. Germline V lookup: CDR1 MNHEY, CDR2 SVGAGI. V shed 8 bases and J 8 bases; nucleotides not matched to a gene: 7. The CDR3 reads CASGRRGREKLFF. The CDR3, as DNA: TGTGCCAGCGGACGCAGGGGGCGAGAAAAACTGTTTTTT.

The DNA for the CDR3 is TGTGCCAGCAGCCATGGACTCTGGGCTTTCTTT. This gives the protein CASSHGLWAFF. This chain uses TRBV3-1 (or the pseudogene TRBV3-2) with TRBJ1-1; D remains ambiguous. Germline V gene sequence: CDR1 LGHDT, CDR2 YNNKEL (reference sequence). Trimming left V 3 bases short and J 11 bases short, with 10 bases between. The CDR3 is 11 amino acids.

The V call is TRBV18, the J call TRBJ1-2, with D possibly TRBD1 on 5 matching bases. This CDR3 has 16 amino acids. The germline V gene encodes CDR1 KGHSH and CDR2 LQKENI. V was trimmed by 3 bases and J by 2 bases, leaving 16 bases between them. The chain's CDR3 is CASSPFRDQINYGYTF. Written as DNA, the CDR3 is TGTGCCAGCTCACCTTTCAGGGATCAGATCAACTATGGCTACACCTTC. The full variable domain, in which reference TRBV18 and TRBJ1-2 provide the parts outside the CDR3, is NAGVMQNPRHLVRRRGQEARLRCSPMKGHSHVYWYRQLPEEGLKFMVYLQKENIIDESGMPKERFSAEFPKEGPSILRIQQVVRGDSAAYFCASSPFRDQINYGYTFGSGTRLTVV.

The chain joins TRBV28 to TRBJ1-5, with 10 bases lining up with TRBD1. The CDR3 has 19 residues. The J segment lost 6 bases and the V segment lost 3 bases, leaving 17 bases of the junction unmatched. Looked up from germline, CDR1 is MDHEN and CDR2 is SYDVKM. The DNA for the CDR3 is TGTGCCAGCAGTTTTAGAAAGCGGGACAGGGGCCGGGGTGGTCAGCCCCAGCATTTT. It specifies CASSFRKRDRGRGGQPQHF.